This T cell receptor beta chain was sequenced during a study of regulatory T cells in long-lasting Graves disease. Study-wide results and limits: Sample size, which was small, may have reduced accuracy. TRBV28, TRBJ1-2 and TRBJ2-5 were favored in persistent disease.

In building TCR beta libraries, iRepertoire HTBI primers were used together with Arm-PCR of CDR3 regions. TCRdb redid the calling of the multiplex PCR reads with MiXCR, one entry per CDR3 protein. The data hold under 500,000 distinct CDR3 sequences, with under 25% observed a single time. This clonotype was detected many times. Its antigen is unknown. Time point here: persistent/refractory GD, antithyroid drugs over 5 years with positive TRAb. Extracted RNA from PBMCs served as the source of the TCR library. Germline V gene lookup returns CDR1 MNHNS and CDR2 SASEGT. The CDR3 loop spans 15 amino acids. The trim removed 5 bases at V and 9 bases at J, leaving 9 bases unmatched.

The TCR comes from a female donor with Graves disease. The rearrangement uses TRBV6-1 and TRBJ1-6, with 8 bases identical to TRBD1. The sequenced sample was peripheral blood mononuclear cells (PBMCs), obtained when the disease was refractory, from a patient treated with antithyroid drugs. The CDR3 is CASSPPGGIGSPLHF. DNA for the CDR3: TGTGCCAGCAGTCCACCAGGGGGCATAGGTTCACCCCTCCACTTT.